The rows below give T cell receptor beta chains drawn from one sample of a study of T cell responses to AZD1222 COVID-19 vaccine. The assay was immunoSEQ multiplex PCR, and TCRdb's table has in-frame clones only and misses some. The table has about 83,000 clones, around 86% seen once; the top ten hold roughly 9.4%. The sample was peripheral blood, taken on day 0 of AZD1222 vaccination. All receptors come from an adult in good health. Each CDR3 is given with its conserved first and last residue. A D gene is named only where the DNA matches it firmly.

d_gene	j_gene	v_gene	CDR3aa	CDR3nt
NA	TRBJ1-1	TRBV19	CASIPSTARAEAFF	TGTGCCAGTATCCCCTCGACAGCAAGGGCTGAAGCTTTCTTT
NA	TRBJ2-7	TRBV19	CASSIGRTTEQYF	TGTGCCAGTAGTATCGGGCGGACTACCGAGCAGTACTTC
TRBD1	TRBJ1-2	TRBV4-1	CASSQDGTGGYGYTF	TGCGCCAGCAGCCAAGATGGGACAGGGGGTTATGGCTACACCTTC
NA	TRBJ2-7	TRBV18	CASSPRATHEQYF	TGTGCCAGCTCACCGCGGGCGACCCACGAGCAGTACTTC
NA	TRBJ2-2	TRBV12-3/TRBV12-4	CASRYWNTGELFF	TGTGCCAGCAGATATTGGAACACCGGGGAGCTGTTTTTT
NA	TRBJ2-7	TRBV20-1	CSAADSKEYF	TGCAGTGCCGCCGATTCCAAGGAGTACTTC
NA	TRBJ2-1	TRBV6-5	CASSPGASWTFF	TGTGCCAGCAGTCCCGGGGCTAGTTGGACGTTCTTC
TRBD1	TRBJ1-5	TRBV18	CASSLGQGALQPQHF	TGTGCCAGCTCATTAGGGCAGGGGGCTCTTCAGCCCCAGCATTTT
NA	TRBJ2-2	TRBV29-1	CSVSVPGELFF	TGCAGCGTTTCTGTCCCCGGGGAGCTGTTTTTT
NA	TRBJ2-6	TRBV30	CAWSVGVGVGANVLTF	TGTGCCTGGAGTGTAGGGGTGGGGGTCGGGGCCAACGTCCTGACTTTC
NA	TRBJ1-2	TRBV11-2	CASSSLRDRKLTNYGYTF	TGTGCCAGCAGCTCGCTCCGGGACCGAAAACTGACTAACTATGGCTACACCTTC
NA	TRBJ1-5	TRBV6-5	CASSYSRDSNQPQHF	TGTGCCAGCAGTTACTCCCGGGATAGCAATCAGCCCCAGCATTTT
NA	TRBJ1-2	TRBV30	CAWSADDHINYGYTF	TGTGCCTGGAGTGCCGACGACCATATTAACTATGGCTACACCTTC
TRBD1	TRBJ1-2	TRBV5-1	CASSLIQGAGSYTF	TGCGCCAGCAGCTTGATACAGGGGGCAGGTTCGTACACCTTC
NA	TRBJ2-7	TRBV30	CAWSSVLLEQYF	TGTGCCTGGAGTTCCGTTTTGCTCGAGCAGTACTTC
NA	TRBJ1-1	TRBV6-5	CASSPGWVLGTEAFF	TGTGCCAGCAGTCCCGGGTGGGTCCTGGGGACTGAAGCTTTCTTT
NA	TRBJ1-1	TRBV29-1	CSVESGNTEAFF	TGCAGCGTTGAATCAGGGAACACTGAAGCTTTCTTT
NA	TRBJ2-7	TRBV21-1	CASTLSSPRPEEEQYF	TGTGCCAGCACCCTGTCAAGCCCTCGACCGGAAGAAGAGCAGTACTTC
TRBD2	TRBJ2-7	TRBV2	CASSEGPGGVRAQQYF	TGTGCCAGCAGTGAAGGACCGGGGGGGGTTCGGGCCCAGCAGTACTTC
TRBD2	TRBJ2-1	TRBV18	CASSPGTSGNEQFF	TGTGCCAGCTCACCAGGGACTAGCGGGAATGAGCAGTTCTTC
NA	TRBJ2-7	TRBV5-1	CASSVDSPSDEQYF	TGCGCCAGCAGCGTAGACAGCCCTAGTGACGAGCAGTACTTC
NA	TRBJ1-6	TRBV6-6	CASSHLALHF	TGTGCCAGCAGCCACCTAGCCCTCCACTTT
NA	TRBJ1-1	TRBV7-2	CASSSTVGRMNTEAFF	TGTGCCAGCAGCTCCACCGTAGGACGTATGAACACTGAAGCTTTCTTT